These 26 T cell receptor beta chains were sequenced from one sample in a study of beta chain features in type 1 diabetes. Reverse transcribing all isolated RNA meant expressed TCRB transcripts were sequenced. Clones were sequenced by immunoSEQ multiplex PCR, and TCRdb holds only the in-frame ones, with some missing. There are hundreds of thousands of clones in the sample; 7% to 9% occur only once, and under 0.5% lies in the top ten. The sequencing sample was made of central memory CD4+ T cells from blood. The receptors shown here come from a woman aged 18 to 35 in good health.

This clone occurred many times. This chain connects TRBV28 to TRBJ1-2; 8 nucleotides align to TRBD1. Germline V lookup: CDR1 MDHEN, CDR2 SYDVKM. CDR3 length: 15 amino acids. V shed 5 bases, J shed 0 bases, and the junction held 5 bases outside the gene matches. CDR3 sequence: CASSPAGGTNYGYTF. CDR3 sequence (DNA): TGTGCCAGCAGTCCGGCAGGGGGCACTAACTATGGCTACACCTTC.

This clone was seen a handful of times. For the CDR3, the DNA is TGTGCCAGCACCGCCCTCTGGACAAAGAACACTGAAGCTTTCTTT. Its translation is CASTALWTKNTEAFF. The chain recombines TRBV6-1 with TRBJ1-1, with D possibly matching TRBD1 (5 bases). Trimming took off 7 bases at V and 1 base at J, with 16 bases between the two ends. Germline V gene data show CDR1 as MNHNS and CDR2 as SASEGT. This CDR3 comprises 15 residues.

This clone was counted between two and nine times. The V and J genes are TRBV6-5 and TRBJ2-5; unclear D gene. V was shortened by 10 bases and J by 2 bases, with 11 bases between the two germline ends. Germline lookup yields CDR1 MNHEY and CDR2 SVGAGI. CDR3 size: 12 residues. CDR3 region: CAISATQETQYF. The CDR3 bases are TGTGCCATAAGTGCCACACAAGAGACCCAGTACTTC.

A note on this clone: The sample contains more than one DNA sequence encoding this CDR3. The gene calls are TRBV5-6 and TRBJ2-6; D remains ambiguous. Germline V gene sequence: CDR1 SGHDT, CDR2 YYEEEE. The V gene lost 2 bases and the J gene lost 1 base, with 7 bases spanning the gap. The CDR3 contains 15 residues. The CDR3 here is CASSLGVSGANVLTF. Here the CDR3 DNA reads TGTGCCAGCAGCTTAGGAGTATCTGGGGCCAACGTCCTGACTTTC.

The table lists this clone with a few counts. The same CDR3 also results from other DNA sequences found in this sample. This rearrangement joins TRBV9 to TRBJ2-2, with D unresolved. Trimming cost V 0 bases and J 1 base, with 4 bases left between them. The germline V gene encodes CDR1 SGDLS and CDR2 YYNGEE. This CDR3 has 14 amino acids. CDR3: CASSVVGNTGELFF. The CDR3 bases are TGTGCCAGCAGCGTAGTTGGGAACACCGGGGAGCTGTTTTTT.

The table lists this clone with a few counts. The chain recombines TRBV5-6 with TRBJ2-2; no reliable D call. The CDR3 runs to 14 residues. Trimming cost V 0 bases and J 2 bases, with 5 bases left between them. The germline gives CDR1 SGHDT, CDR2 YYEEEE. CDR3: CASSLDPNTGELFF. The CDR3 bases are TGTGCCAGCAGCTTGGACCCCAACACCGGGGAGCTGTTTTTT.

This clone turned up a few times. CDR3 nucleotides: TGTGCCATCAGGAGAAGCGGGAGCCCCGCCTACGAGCAGTACTTC. Translation gives CAIRRSGSPAYEQYF. The rearrangement links TRBV28 to TRBJ2-7; TRBD2 aligns across 8 bases. Germline V gives CDR1 MDHEN, CDR2 SYDVKM. This CDR3 is built from 15 residues. V shed 10 bases and J 2 bases; nucleotides not matched to a gene: 13. Full variable domain (missing parts from reference TRBV28 and TRBJ2-7): DVKVTQSSRYLVKRTGEKVFLECVQDMDHENMFWYRQDPGLGLRLIYFSYDVKMKEKGDIPEGYSVSREKKERFSLILESASTNQTSMYLCAIRRSGSPAYEQYFGPGTRLTVT.

The chain joins TRBV4-2 to TRBJ2-7; a possible D gene is TRBD2 (6 bases). Germline V gene sequence: CDR1 LGHNA, CDR2 YNFKEQ. The CDR3 has 15 amino acids. With 1 base removed from V and 2 bases from J, the gap between germline ends came to 12 bases. Written as DNA, the CDR3 is TGTGCCAGCAGCCAAGTTGGCGGGGCGACCTACGAGCAGTACTTC. Residues: CASSQVGGATYEQYF.

This clone appeared a few times. This chain joins TRBV2 and TRBJ2-5; D gene uncertain. The V gene lost 5 bases and the J gene lost 3 bases, with 10 bases spanning the gap. From germline, CDR1 is SNHLY and CDR2 FYNNEI. CDR3 length: 13 residues. The CDR3: CASSYPFEETQYF. DNA for the CDR3: TGTGCCAGCAGTTACCCGTTTGAAGAGACCCAGTACTTC.

The CDR3, as DNA: TGTGCCAGCTCACCAACGCAGGGGGGTCATGGCTACACCTTC. Amino acid sequence: CASSPTQGGHGYTF. The genes are TRBV18 and TRBJ1-2, with TRBD1 identical over 7 bases. V dropped 2 bases and J dropped 6; count of bases not matched to a gene: 6. Germline assignment: CDR1 KGHSH and CDR2 LQKENI. The CDR3 runs to 14 residues.

About this clone: A far larger clone is one base from this, pointing to a likely read error. The chain uses TRBV29-1 and TRBJ2-1; D is unresolved. Germline V CDR1 and CDR2: SQVTM, ANQGSEA. Trimming cost V 6 bases and J 6 bases, with 18 bases left between them. This CDR3 comprises 14 residues. CDR3 protein: CSVSLNRNPNEQFF. The CDR3 DNA follows: TGCAGCGTGAGCCTTAATAGGAACCCCAATGAGCAGTTCTTC.

As regards this clone: One end of the junction does not line up with germline, which may come from a read error. The chain couples TRBV7-7 to TRBJ2-1, with TRBD2 matching over 9 bases. Per germline, CDR1 SSHAT and CDR2 FNYEAQ (reference sequence). The CDR3 is made up of 15 amino acids. The CDR3 loop is CASSASGSGSNEQFF. CDR3 bases: TGTGCTAGCAGCGCGTCGGGTAGCGGGAGTAATGAGCAGTTCTTC.

CDR3 loop: CASSGLAGNSETQYF. DNA of the CDR3: TGTGCCAGCAGTGGACTAGCGGGAAATTCCGAGACCCAGTACTTC. V and J are TRBV27 and TRBJ2-5; the match to TRBD2 covers 12 bases. The V gene's germline CDR1 is MNHEY and CDR2 SMNVEV (reference sequence). This CDR3 spans 15 amino acids. J gave up 5 bases and V 5 bases, and 6 bases lay outside the gene matches.

The chain has TRBV29-1 and TRBJ2-2, with D perhaps TRBD1 (5 bases). The V gene's germline CDR1 is SQVTM and CDR2 ANQGSEA. Trimming stripped 5 bases from V and 6 bases from J, with 7 bases between. The CDR3 is 11 residues long. DNA of the CDR3: TGCAGCGTTCAGGGTCCCGGGGAGCTGTTTTTT. Translating it yields CSVQGPGELFF.

This sequence joins TRBV4-3 and TRBJ2-2; 13 nucleotides agree with TRBD2. The CDR3 totals 16 residues. Trimming cost V 5 bases and J 4 bases; bases outside gene matches: 4. Germline values: CDR1 LGHNA, CDR2 YSLEER. The CDR3 coding sequence is TGCGCCAGCAGCAAAGGACTAGCGGGAGCCACCGGGGAGCTGTTTTTT. The encoded protein is CASSKGLAGATGELFF.

The chain has TRBV4-2 and TRBJ2-4; 11 bases fit TRBD2. Per germline, CDR1 LGHNA and CDR2 YNFKEQ. The CDR3 is made up of 16 amino acids. The V segment lost 5 bases and the J segment 3 bases; nucleotides outside the gene matches: 6. CDR3 protein: CASSLGGTSGKNIQYF. The CDR3 DNA sequence: TGTGCCAGCAGCTTGGGCGGGACTAGCGGCAAAAACATTCAGTACTTC.

At least ten counts were recorded for this clone. The chain joins TRBV19 to TRBJ2-1, with D uncertain. CDR1 is LNHDA and CDR2 is SQIVND in the germline V gene (reference sequence). V was trimmed by 2 bases and J by 6 bases, leaving 14 bases between them. The CDR3 is 15 residues long. The CDR3 loop is CASSILGSLTNEQFF. CDR3 bases: TGTGCCAGTAGTATACTCGGTAGCCTCACCAATGAGCAGTTCTTC.

This clone was seen many times. The V and J genes are TRBV5-1 and TRBJ1-4; D unclear. Trimming cost V 6 bases and J 8 bases, with 17 bases left between them. Germline assignment: CDR1 SGHRS and CDR2 YFSETQ. The CDR3 runs to 14 residues. CDR3 amino acids: CASNEGPMAEKLFF. The CDR3 nucleotides are TGCGCCAGCAACGAGGGCCCTATGGCCGAAAAACTGTTTTTT.

In its sample, this clone was seen a few times. V is TRBV11-2 and J is TRBJ2-7, with 8 bases aligning to TRBD1. The germline gives CDR1 SGHAT, CDR2 FQNNGV. The CDR3 extends over 15 amino acids. V gave up 5 bases and J gave up 3 bases; unmatched junction bases: 9. For the CDR3, the DNA is TGTGCCAGCAGCCCCACGGGGACAGGACACTACGAGCAGTACTTC. Amino acid sequence: CASSPTGTGHYEQYF.

The rearrangement uses TRBV29-1 and TRBJ2-7; perhaps TRBD1 as D (6 bases). Trimming removed 4 bases at V and 4 bases at J, with 14 bases between. This CDR3 has 13 residues. CDR1 is SQVTM, CDR2 ANQGSEA, per germline. CDR3 DNA: TGCAGCGTTGGACAGGAAGCAAGATACGAGCAGTACTTC. Translating it yields CSVGQEARYEQYF.

The rearrangement links TRBV15 to TRBJ1-3; 7 bases are shared with TRBD1. The ends lost 0 bases at V and 7 bases at J; junction bases unmatched: 6. The CDR3 loop spans 15 amino acids. From germline, CDR1 is LNHNV and CDR2 YYDKDF (reference sequence). CDR3 sequence (DNA): TGTGCCACCAGCAGAGAGACAGGGACTCGGAACACCATATATTTT. It specifies CATSRETGTRNTIYF.

CDR3 DNA: TGTGCCAGCAGCCGGGACAGCTATGGCTACACCTTC. This translates into CASSRDSYGYTF. This chain connects TRBV5-4 to TRBJ1-2; 7 bases agree with TRBD1. Germline CDR1 SGHNT, CDR2 YYREEE (reference sequence). The CDR3 loop spans 12 amino acids. The V and J ends lost 4 bases and 4 bases, in that order; junction bases with no gene match: 1. The variable domain in full, with the rest retrieved from reference TRBV5-4 and TRBJ1-2, is ETGVTQSPTHLIKTRGQQVTLRCSSQSGHNTVSWYQQALGQGPQFIFQYYREEENGRGNFPPRFSGLQFPNYSSELNVNALELDDSALYLCASSRDSYGYTFGSGTRLTVV.

This clone was counted ten times or more. The chain combines TRBV6-5 with TRBJ2-7; TRBD2 is a possible D gene (6 bases). CDR3 length: 12 residues. Germline loops: CDR1 MNHEY, CDR2 SVGAGI. The ends were cut back, 2 bases at V and 6 bases at J, with 8 bases in the middle. CDR3 loop: CASSYNGGEQYF. The CDR3 bases are TGTGCCAGCAGTTACAACGGGGGCGAGCAGTACTTC.

This chain connects TRBV9 to TRBJ2-1, with TRBD2 matching 11 bases. CDR1 is SGDLS, CDR2 YYNGEE, per germline. The CDR3 is made up of 16 amino acids. V was pared by 4 bases and J by 5 bases, with 8 bases of the junction left unmatched. CDR3 region: CASSFRPGLADNEQFF. In nucleotides, the CDR3 is TGTGCCAGCAGCTTTCGTCCGGGACTAGCGGACAATGAGCAGTTCTTC.

This clone has a count of ten or more. CDR3 coding DNA: TGTGCCAGCATTTACCGGGACAGGGGGAGCGAGCAGTACTTC. It encodes CASIYRDRGSEQYF. The rearrangement links TRBV28 to TRBJ2-7, with TRBD1 matching 11 bases. V shed 7 bases, J shed 6 bases, and the junction held 8 bases outside the gene matches. Per germline, CDR1 MDHEN and CDR2 SYDVKM. The CDR3 totals 14 residues.

This clone showed up just a few times. The chain employs TRBV21-1 and TRBJ2-7; the DNA was not compared with TRBD1, the D call given in the table. TRBV21-1 is an annotated pseudogene. The CDR3 is 14 residues long. The CDR3 sequence is CASSKDSGGYEQYF. The CDR3 region has the DNA TGTGCCAGCAGCAAGGACAGTGGGGGATACGAGCAGTACTTC.